This is a list of T cell receptor beta chains from one sample in a study of shared clonotypes between healthy human individuals. Repertoires were generated with immunoSEQ multiplex PCR, while TCRdb's copy carries only in-frame clones and drops some. This table has around 2,000,000 clones, 93% appearing once. Material for sequencing was naive CD8+ T cells from PBMCs. Every receptor here comes from a man between 18 and 29 years old in good health. Some clones in this sample may be carry-over from other donors' samples. Both conserved end residues are part of each CDR3. A D gene is named only where the DNA matches it firmly. The listing skips clone size in some rows; elsewhere it reads once, few, many or a size class.

cdr3_aa: CASSLSPGAGADTQYF
cdr3_nt: TGTGCCAGCAGTTTAAGCCCGGGGGCGGGGGCAGATACGCAGTATTTT
j_call: TRBJ2-3
v_call: TRBV27
d_call: .
clone_size: .
cdr3_length: 16

cdr3_aa: CASENTGLGDNEQFF
cdr3_nt: TGTGCCAGCGAAAATACAGGACTGGGGGACAATGAGCAGTTCTTC
j_call: TRBJ2-1
v_call: TRBV5-4
d_call: .
clone_size: .
cdr3_length: 15

cdr3_aa: CASSQDPSTAYNEQFF
cdr3_nt: TGCGCCAGCAGCCAAGACCCCTCCACAGCATACAATGAGCAGTTCTTC
j_call: TRBJ2-1
v_call: TRBV4-1
d_call: .
clone_size: .
cdr3_length: 16

cdr3_aa: CASSQAGVLTGNEQFF
cdr3_nt: TGTGCCAGCAGCCAGGCCGGAGTCCTCACCGGGAATGAGCAGTTCTTC
j_call: TRBJ2-1
v_call: TRBV4-2
d_call: .
clone_size: .
cdr3_length: 16

cdr3_aa: CASSSPFRGRGYGYTF
cdr3_nt: TGTGCCAGCAGTTCCCCCTTTAGGGGGCGCGGATATGGCTACACCTTC
j_call: TRBJ1-2
v_call: TRBV28
d_call: TRBD1
clone_size: .
cdr3_length: 16

cdr3_aa: CASTRGGLAGGPSYEQYF
cdr3_nt: TGTGCCAGCACCAGAGGGGGGCTAGCGGGAGGCCCAAGTTACGAGCAGTACTTC
j_call: TRBJ2-7
v_call: TRBV7-2
d_call: TRBD2
clone_size: once
cdr3_length: 18

cdr3_aa: CSVLWWINEQFF
cdr3_nt: TGCAGCGTTCTCTGGTGGATAAATGAGCAGTTCTTC
j_call: TRBJ2-1
v_call: TRBV29-1
d_call: .
clone_size: .
cdr3_length: 12

cdr3_aa: CASSDLGTVGISSGNTIYF
cdr3_nt: TGTGCCAGCAGTGACCTCGGGACAGTTGGCATCAGCTCTGGAAACACCATATATTTT
j_call: TRBJ1-3
v_call: TRBV28
d_call: TRBD1
clone_size: .
cdr3_length: 19

cdr3_aa: CASSVFSSGPYEQYF
cdr3_nt: TGTGCCAGCAGCGTATTTTCCAGCGGACCCTACGAGCAGTACTTC
j_call: TRBJ2-7
v_call: TRBV9
d_call: .
clone_size: .
cdr3_length: 15

cdr3_aa: CASSEGTGSDYEQYF
cdr3_nt: TGTGCCAGCAGCGAGGGGACAGGGAGCGACTACGAGCAGTACTTC
j_call: TRBJ2-7
v_call: TRBV9
d_call: TRBD1
clone_size: .
cdr3_length: 15

cdr3_aa: CASSQNRGLSNQPQHF
cdr3_nt: TGCGCCAGCAGCCAAAACAGGGGACTGAGCAATCAGCCCCAGCATTTT
j_call: TRBJ1-5
v_call: TRBV4-1
d_call: TRBD1
clone_size: .
cdr3_length: 16

cdr3_aa: CASSHVDRTPTNEKLFF
cdr3_nt: TGCGCCAGCAGTCACGTGGACAGGACCCCAACTAATGAAAAACTGTTTTTT
j_call: TRBJ1-4
v_call: TRBV10-1
d_call: TRBD1
clone_size: .
cdr3_length: 17

cdr3_aa: CASSLRGQPYEQYF
cdr3_nt: TGTGCCAGCAGCTTAAGGGGACAACCCTACGAGCAGTACTTC
j_call: TRBJ2-7
v_call: TRBV7-8
d_call: .
clone_size: .
cdr3_length: 14

cdr3_aa: CAISGLAGVETQYF
cdr3_nt: TGTGCCATCAGCGGACTAGCGGGAGTGGAGACCCAGTACTTC
j_call: TRBJ2-5
v_call: TRBV10-3
d_call: TRBD2
clone_size: .
cdr3_length: 14

cdr3_aa: CASSGQGVAPSTEAFF
cdr3_nt: TGTGCCAGCAGCGGACAGGGGGTGGCCCCGTCGACTGAAGCTTTCTTT
j_call: TRBJ1-1
v_call: TRBV27
d_call: TRBD1
clone_size: .
cdr3_length: 16

cdr3_aa: CASGLGLAGEGEETQYF
cdr3_nt: TGTGCTAGTGGTTTGGGACTAGCGGGAGAGGGGGAAGAGACCCAGTACTTC
j_call: TRBJ2-5
v_call: TRBV12-5
d_call: TRBD2
clone_size: .
cdr3_length: 17

cdr3_aa: CATSRGRGSYNEQFF
cdr3_nt: TGTGCCACCAGCAGAGGCCGCGGGAGCTACAATGAGCAGTTCTTC
j_call: TRBJ2-1
v_call: TRBV15
d_call: TRBD2
clone_size: .
cdr3_length: 15

cdr3_aa: CASSLILWGTNSNQPQHF
cdr3_nt: TGTGCCAGCAGTTTAATTTTGTGGGGGACCAATAGCAATCAGCCCCAGCATTTT
j_call: TRBJ1-5
v_call: TRBV28
d_call: .
clone_size: .
cdr3_length: 18

cdr3_aa: CASSGSFTGLSSYNEQFF
cdr3_nt: TGCGCCAGCAGCGGAAGCTTTACAGGCCTAAGCTCCTACAATGAGCAGTTCTTC
j_call: TRBJ2-1
v_call: TRBV4-3
d_call: .
clone_size: .
cdr3_length: 18

cdr3_aa: CASAPGETLYEQYF
cdr3_nt: TGTGCCAGCGCTCCCGGGGAAACCCTCTACGAGCAGTACTTC
j_call: TRBJ2-7
v_call: TRBV28
d_call: .
clone_size: .
cdr3_length: 14

cdr3_aa: CASSPGTGYRQPQHF
cdr3_nt: TGTGCCAGCAGTCCCGGAACAGGGTATCGACAGCCCCAGCATTTT
j_call: TRBJ1-5
v_call: TRBV28
d_call: .
clone_size: once
cdr3_length: 15

cdr3_aa: CAWSRGLSLSHTEAFF
cdr3_nt: TGTGCCTGGTCGAGAGGACTTTCCCTTTCTCACACTGAAGCTTTCTTT
j_call: TRBJ1-1
v_call: TRBV30
d_call: .
clone_size: .
cdr3_length: 16

cdr3_aa: CASMASGGGTQYF
cdr3_nt: TGTGCCAGCATGGCTAGCGGAGGGGGGACCCAGTACTTC
j_call: TRBJ2-5
v_call: TRBV28
d_call: .
clone_size: .
cdr3_length: 13

cdr3_aa: CASSPRGGREEQYF
cdr3_nt: TGTGCCAGCAGCCCCCGTGGCGGGAGGGAGGAGCAGTACTTC
j_call: TRBJ2-7
v_call: TRBV9
d_call: TRBD2
clone_size: .
cdr3_length: 14

cdr3_aa: CASSASAGGFQPNTEAFF
cdr3_nt: TGTGCCAGCAGCGCTTCTGCGGGGGGGTTTCAACCGAACACTGAAGCTTTCTTT
j_call: TRBJ1-1
v_call: TRBV5-6
d_call: .
clone_size: .
cdr3_length: 18

cdr3_aa: CASSLSIGGMAEAFF
cdr3_nt: TGTGCCAGCAGTTTAAGTATCGGGGGGATGGCTGAAGCTTTCTTT
j_call: TRBJ1-1
v_call: TRBV28
d_call: .
clone_size: .
cdr3_length: 15

cdr3_aa: CASSQTGTGELFF
cdr3_nt: TGTGCCAGCAGCCAAACGGGCACCGGGGAGCTGTTTTTT
j_call: TRBJ2-2
v_call: TRBV9
d_call: .
clone_size: .
cdr3_length: 13

cdr3_aa: CASSADKERQPQHF
cdr3_nt: TGTGCCAGCAGTGCGGACAAAGAAAGACAGCCCCAGCATTTT
j_call: TRBJ1-5
v_call: TRBV28
d_call: .
clone_size: once
cdr3_length: 14

cdr3_aa: CASSSPRGLGTEAFF
cdr3_nt: TGTGCCAGCAGCTCCCCCAGGGGGCTGGGAACTGAAGCTTTCTTT
j_call: TRBJ1-1
v_call: TRBV7-2
d_call: TRBD1
clone_size: .
cdr3_length: 15

cdr3_aa: CSVDSLNTEAFF
cdr3_nt: TGCAGCGTTGACAGCCTGAACACTGAAGCTTTCTTT
j_call: TRBJ1-1
v_call: TRBV29-1
d_call: .
clone_size: .
cdr3_length: 12

cdr3_aa: CASTRGNTEAFF
cdr3_nt: TGTGCCAGCACCCGGGGGAACACTGAAGCTTTCTTT
j_call: TRBJ1-1
v_call: TRBV6-1
d_call: .
clone_size: .
cdr3_length: 12

cdr3_aa: CASSLSRYYEQYF
cdr3_nt: TGTGCCAGCAGTTTATCCCGGTACTACGAGCAGTACTTC
j_call: TRBJ2-7
v_call: TRBV27
d_call: .
clone_size: .
cdr3_length: 13